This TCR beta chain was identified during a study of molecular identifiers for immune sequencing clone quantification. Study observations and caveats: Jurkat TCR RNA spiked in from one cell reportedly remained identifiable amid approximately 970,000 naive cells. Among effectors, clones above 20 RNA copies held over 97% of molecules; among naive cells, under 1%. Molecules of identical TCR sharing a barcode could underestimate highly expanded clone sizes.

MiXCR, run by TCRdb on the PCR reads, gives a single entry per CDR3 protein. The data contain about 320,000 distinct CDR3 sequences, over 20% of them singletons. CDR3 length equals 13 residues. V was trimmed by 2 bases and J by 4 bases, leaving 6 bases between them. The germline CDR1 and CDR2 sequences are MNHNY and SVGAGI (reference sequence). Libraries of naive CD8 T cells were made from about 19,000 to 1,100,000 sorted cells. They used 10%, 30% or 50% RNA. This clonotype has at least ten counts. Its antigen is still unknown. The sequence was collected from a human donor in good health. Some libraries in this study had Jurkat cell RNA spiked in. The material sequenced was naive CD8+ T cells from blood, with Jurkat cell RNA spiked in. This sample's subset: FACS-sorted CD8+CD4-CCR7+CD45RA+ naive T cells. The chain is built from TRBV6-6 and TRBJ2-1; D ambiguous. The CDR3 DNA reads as TGTGCCAGCAGTTACGTTGGGTACAATGAGCAGTTCTTC. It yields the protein CASSYVGYNEQFF.